These 7 T cell receptor beta chains came from one sample sequenced in a study of shared clonotypes between healthy human individuals. Clones were read by immunoSEQ multiplex PCR, and TCRdb kept only the in-frame ones, dropping some. Among a few million clones listed, over 85% were seen once. The sample consisted of naive CD4+ T cells sorted from blood. Subset given: CD45RA+ positively selected. These receptors originate from a man in his late teens or twenties in good health.

V is TRBV5-1 and J is TRBJ2-5; TRBD1 matches 10 bases. Germline lookup yields CDR1 SGHRS and CDR2 YFSETQ. The ends lost 0 bases at V and 7 bases at J; junction bases unmatched: 6. The CDR3 length is 15 residues. CDR3 loop: CASSLATGGLGTQYF. CDR3 sequence (DNA): TGCGCCAGCAGCTTGGCGACAGGGGGCCTGGGGACCCAGTACTTC.

The rearrangement links TRBV27 to TRBJ2-2, with 8 bases matching TRBD1. Germline CDR1 and CDR2: MNHEY and SMNVEV (reference sequence). CDR3 length: 15 residues. Germline trimming cut 0 bases from V and 8 bases from J; bases unmatched to any gene: 5. The CDR3 loop reads CASSLSWTGRGELFF. CDR3 DNA: TGTGCCAGCAGTTTATCATGGACAGGGAGGGGGGAGCTGTTTTTT.

The chain joins TRBV30 to TRBJ2-1, with D unresolved. The germline V and J ends were trimmed by 3 bases and 6 bases, with 9 bases remaining between them. The CDR3 has 12 residues. Germline-derived CDR1 and CDR2 are GTSNPN and SVGIG (reference sequence). CDR3 region: CAWSPRFNEQFF. For the CDR3, the DNA is TGTGCCTGGAGCCCACGTTTCAATGAGCAGTTCTTC.

A single count supports this clone. V and J are TRBV6-1 and TRBJ1-6; 7 bases are a match to TRBD1. After removal of 3 bases from V and 5 bases from J, the junction contained 10 bases not matched to a gene. This CDR3 has 17 residues. The germline V gene encodes CDR1 MNHNS and CDR2 SASEGT. The chain's CDR3 is CASSDRPSTGNNSPLHF. For the CDR3, the DNA is TGTGCCAGCAGTGATAGACCCTCGACAGGGAATAATTCACCCCTCCACTTT.

The chain combines TRBV18 with TRBJ2-5; 7 bases align to TRBD1. Germline lookup yields CDR1 KGHSH and CDR2 LQKENI. The CDR3 is 15 residues long. Losses at the gene ends were 2 bases for V and 4 bases for J; bases not matched to a gene: 7. CDR3 loop: CASSPEGAVRETQYF. The CDR3 region has the DNA TGTGCCAGCTCACCAGAGGGGGCTGTACGAGAGACCCAGTACTTC. The full variable domain, rest sourced from reference TRBV18 and TRBJ2-5, is NAGVMQNPRHLVRRRGQEARLRCSPMKGHSHVYWYRQLPEEGLKFMVYLQKENIIDESGMPKERFSAEFPKEGPSILRIQQVVRGDSAAYFCASSPEGAVRETQYFGPGTRLLVL.

This clone was seen a single time. V is TRBV11-2 and J is TRBJ2-5; 13 nucleotides match TRBD2. The CDR3 is 16 amino acids. CDR1 and CDR2 from the germline V gene are SGHAT and FQNNGV. V gave up 5 bases and J gave up 3 bases; unmatched junction bases: 6. CDR3 sequence (DNA): TGTGCCAGCAGCCCCGGGACTAGCGGGGCGAAAGAGACCCAGTACTTC. It is translated as CASSPGTSGAKETQYF.

This chain connects TRBV10-2 to TRBJ2-3; 9 nucleotides align to TRBD2. The CDR3 is made up of 15 amino acids. Germline V gene lookup returns CDR1 WSHSY and CDR2 SAAADI. J was trimmed by 1 base and V by 7 bases; bases with no gene match: 6. CDR3: CASMRREGGTDTQYF. The CDR3 DNA is TGCGCCAGCATGAGGCGGGAGGGGGGCACAGATACGCAGTATTTT.